These 27 T cell receptor beta chains originate from one sample sequenced in a study of T-cell memory formation after mild COVID-19. A single record per CDR3 protein comes from TCRdb applying MiXCR to the 5' RACE reads. Of some 600,000 distinct CDR3 sequences in the sample, 17% are singletons; the top ten hold about 8.1%. Specimen: PBMCs or a T cell subset sorted from them (not recorded which). Receptor source: an adult woman who had mild COVID-19 (a few samples of this study predate the infection). Cell type and time point are not known.

This clonotype has a handful of counts. V usage is TRBV10-3 and J usage is TRBJ2-4; TRBD1 matches at 9 bases. In germline, CDR1 is ENHRY, CDR2 SYGVKD. The CDR3 length is 14 residues. Trimming removed 2 bases from V and 7 bases from J; junction bases left unmatched: 3. The CDR3 region is CAISEKQGANIQYF. Here the CDR3 DNA reads TGTGCCATCAGTGAGAAACAGGGGGCCAACATTCAGTACTTC.

The chain combines TRBV7-6 with TRBJ2-2; no definite D call. Germline V lookup: CDR1 SGHVS, CDR2 FNYEAQ. V lost 1 base to trimming and J lost 6 bases, with 9 bases between them. CDR3 length: 14 amino acids. The CDR3 loop reads CASSLDGPAGELFF. CDR3 coding DNA: TGTGCCAGCAGCTTAGACGGCCCGGCCGGGGAGCTGTTTTTT.

This clonotype occurred a few times. The V gene is TRBV9, the J gene TRBJ2-3; 9 bases match TRBD2. The CDR3 length is 16 residues. Germline loops: CDR1 SGDLS, CDR2 YYNGEE. The junction had 4 bases not matched to a gene; V was cut back by 2 bases and J by 0 bases. The CDR3 DNA is TGTGCCAGCAGCGTGGGCGGGAGGGCGAGCACAGATACGCAGTATTTT. Its translation: CASSVGGRASTDTQYF.

The chain uses TRBV2 and TRBJ2-6; tentatively, D is TRBD1 (6 bases). The CDR3 runs to 17 residues. Germline values: CDR1 SNHLY, CDR2 FYNNEI. V lost 0 bases and J lost 0, with 9 bases in between. The CDR3 nucleotides read TGTGCCAGCAGTGAAGCTGGGGGCTTCTCTGGGGCCAACGTCCTGACTTTC. Encoded protein: CASSEAGGFSGANVLTF.

The chain combines TRBV20-1 with TRBJ1-2; D unclear. V was trimmed by 5 bases and J by 7 bases, leaving 5 bases between them. CDR1 is DFQATT, CDR2 SNEGSKA, per germline (reference sequence). The length of the CDR3 is 9 residues. CDR3 protein: CSAVGGYTF. The CDR3 DNA follows: TGCAGTGCTGTTGGTGGCTACACCTTC.

There are a few counts of this clonotype. This chain joins TRBV12-3 or TRBV12-4 and TRBJ2-5, with D unresolved. This CDR3 is 14 amino acids long. Trimming removed 1 base from V and 4 bases from J, with 10 bases in between. CDR3 nucleotides: TGTGCCAGCAGTTTAGGGGTGGACCGAGAGACCCAGTACTTC. Encoded protein: CASSLGVDRETQYF.

The chain has TRBV11-2 and TRBJ1-1, with D uncertain. Germline CDR1 SGHAT, CDR2 FQNNGV. This CDR3 spans 14 amino acids. Trimming removed 1 base at V and 0 bases at J, with 6 bases between. The DNA of the CDR3 is TGTGCCAGCAGCTTAGGTCCCGTGAACACTGAAGCTTTCTTT. Translated, it gives CASSLGPVNTEAFF.

In its sample, this clonotype was seen a few times. This chain joins TRBV24-1 and TRBJ1-1; no clear D. Trimming took off 7 bases at V and 1 base at J, with 12 bases between the two ends. The CDR3 covers 14 residues. Germline CDR1 is KGHDR and CDR2 is SFDVKD. The CDR3 region has the DNA TGTGCCACCAGCAGCAGGCCTCCGAACACTGAAGCTTTCTTT. This translates into CATSSRPPNTEAFF.

This chain connects TRBV20-1 to TRBJ2-7; a possible D gene is TRBD1 (5 bases). Trimming pared 3 bases from V and 1 base from J, leaving 7 bases between. Germline V CDR1 and CDR2: DFQATT, SNEGSKA (reference sequence). CDR3 length equals 12 residues. This CDR3 is CSASRQSYEQYF. In DNA form, the CDR3 reads TGCAGTGCTAGTCGACAGTCCTACGAGCAGTACTTC.

There are a few counts of this clonotype. V usage is TRBV5-1 and J usage is TRBJ2-1; 10 positions match TRBD1. J gave up 4 bases and V 5 bases, and 6 bases lay outside the gene matches. Per germline, CDR1 SGHRS and CDR2 YFSETQ. This CDR3 is built from 15 residues. CDR3 sequence: CASSGGQGNYNEQFF. In DNA form, the CDR3 reads TGCGCCAGCAGTGGGGGACAGGGGAATTACAATGAGCAGTTCTTC.

The V and J genes are TRBV9 and TRBJ2-2, with D unresolved. The CDR3 runs 15 residues. The germline V gene encodes CDR1 SGDLS and CDR2 YYNGEE. The V end was cut by 5 bases, the J end by 4 bases, with 15 bases between. Here the CDR3 reads CASRASGLSTGELFF. The CDR3 DNA follows: TGTGCCAGCAGAGCCTCCGGCCTTAGCACCGGGGAGCTGTTTTTT.

J is TRBJ1-6 and V is TRBV20-1, with D unresolved. CDR3 length equals 14 residues. The V end was cut by 7 bases, the J end by 9 bases, with 19 bases between. Germline V CDR1 and CDR2: DFQATT, SNEGSKA (reference sequence). CDR3 in DNA: TGCAGTGGAAAGGAGGGTTTCGGTATTTCACCCCTCCACTTT. Its translation is CSGKEGFGISPLHF.

The J gene is TRBJ1-1, the V gene TRBV6-5; D is ambiguous. V lost 2 bases and J lost 8, with 12 bases in between. This CDR3 is built from 13 residues. From germline, CDR1 is MNHEY and CDR2 SVGAGI. The CDR3 sequence is CASSYGDEREAFF. The CDR3 DNA reads TGTGCCAGCAGTTACGGTGACGAACGGGAAGCTTTCTTT.

This clonotype was detected a few times. The V gene is TRBV24-1, the J gene TRBJ2-1; D is unresolved. Germline V CDR1 and CDR2: KGHDR, SFDVKD. Between the trimmed V and J ends, which lost 3 bases and 8 bases, there was a span of 7 bases. The CDR3 has 12 residues. The chain's CDR3 is CATSDGWDEQFF. CDR3 coding DNA: TGTGCCACCAGTGATGGTTGGGATGAGCAGTTCTTC.

This clonotype was detected only a few times. The V call is TRBV29-1, the J call TRBJ2-6, with D uncertain. Deletions cut 6 bases from V and 0 bases from J, with 12 bases between. The CDR3 has 15 residues. CDR1 is SQVTM and CDR2 is ANQGSEA in the germline V gene. CDR3 sequence: CSVALGISGANVLTF. In DNA form, the CDR3 reads TGCAGCGTGGCCTTGGGTATCTCTGGGGCCAACGTCCTGACTTTC.

The table lists this clonotype with a few counts. The chain uses TRBV7-2 and TRBJ1-2; 9 bases match TRBD1. Trimming took 6 bases from V and 8 from J; bases not matched to a gene: 10. Germline loops: CDR1 SGHTA, CDR2 FQGNSA. This CDR3 is built from 14 residues. CDR3 region: CASSSDRGTMGYTF. Here the CDR3 DNA reads TGTGCCAGCAGTTCGGACAGGGGAACTATGGGCTACACCTTC.

This clonotype has more than one count but fewer than ten. The chain combines TRBV7-6 with TRBJ1-5; a weak D match, TRBD1 (5 bases). The germline V gene has CDR1 SGHVS and CDR2 FNYEAQ. Trimming shortened V by 1 base and J by 4 bases, and 11 bases separated the two germline ends. The CDR3 is 15 amino acids. In nucleotides, the CDR3 is TGTGCCAGCAGCTTAGACGGGGCCCGTAATCAGCCCCAGCATTTT. Protein product: CASSLDGARNQPQHF.

This clonotype was detected many times. The CDR3 loop is CASSRTGTGSADTQYF. Here the CDR3 DNA reads TGTGCCAGCAGTAGAACCGGGACAGGGTCGGCAGATACGCAGTATTTT. This chain uses TRBV5-5 with TRBJ2-3, with TRBD1 matching 9 bases. V lost 5 bases and J lost 4; bases outside the gene matches: 11. Germline values: CDR1 SGHKS, CDR2 YYEKEE (reference sequence). The CDR3 totals 16 residues.

This clonotype has only a few counts. V is TRBV7-8 and J is TRBJ1-6, with TRBD1 matching over 10 bases. With V trimmed by 8 bases and J by 10 bases, 5 bases remained unmatched. This CDR3 has 13 amino acids. Germline V gene sequence: CDR1 SGHVS, CDR2 FQNEAQ. The CDR3 loop reads CASAGDRGSPLHF. The CDR3 DNA reads as TGTGCCAGCGCAGGGGACAGGGGCTCACCCCTCCACTTT. Combining the CDR3 with reference TRBV7-8 and TRBJ1-6 gives the whole variable domain GAGVSQSPRYKVAKRGQDVALRCDPISGHVSLFWYQQALGQGPEFLTYFQNEAQLDKSGLPSDRFFAERPEGSVSTLKIQRTQQEDSAVYLCASAGDRGSPLHFGNGTRLTVT.

This clonotype was seen more than once but under ten times. V and J are TRBV3-1 and TRBJ2-7; either TRBD1 or TRBD2 may fit D (6 bases each). Germline V gives CDR1 LGHDT, CDR2 YNNKEL (reference sequence). The V end lost 3 bases, the J end lost 1 base, and 10 bases lay between the germline ends. CDR3 length: 14 amino acids. The CDR3 spells CASSHRGQSYEQYF. CDR3 sequence (DNA): TGTGCCAGCAGCCACCGGGGGCAGTCCTACGAGCAGTACTTC.

The chain links TRBV5-1 to TRBJ2-5, with D unresolved. V was cut by 2 bases and J by 2 bases, with 13 bases left in between. The length of the CDR3 is 15 residues. Germline values: CDR1 SGHRS, CDR2 YFSETQ. Written as DNA, the CDR3 is TGCGCCAGCAGCTTTTCGGTTCAGGCTCAAGAGACCCAGTACTTC. It codes for CASSFSVQAQETQYF.

This clonotype occurred a few times. This sequence joins TRBV20-1 and TRBJ2-7; TRBD1 matches at 9 bases. The V gene's germline CDR1 is DFQATT and CDR2 SNEGSKA (reference sequence). This CDR3 contains 15 residues. Unmatched junction bases numbered 9, after V lost 1 base and J lost 5 bases. CDR3 sequence (DNA): TGCAGTGCTAGAGTCAGGACAGGGGACTTGGACGAGCAGTACTTC. It codes for CSARVRTGDLDEQYF.

This clonotype has more than one count but fewer than ten. The V and J genes are TRBV4-2 and TRBJ2-1, with TRBD2 matching 12 bases. The V gene end was trimmed by 4 bases and the J gene end by 9 bases; junction bases not matched to a gene: 7. Germline CDR1 is LGHNA and CDR2 is YNFKEQ. The CDR3 extends over 15 amino acids. CDR3 nucleotides: TGTGCCAGCAGCCCCCCTAGCGGGAGGGCCACTGAGCAGTTCTTC. Encoded protein: CASSPPSGRATEQFF.

The CDR3 region has the DNA TGTGCCAGCAGCCCAGAGGAAGCCGCCAACTATGGCTACACCTTC. Its protein is CASSPEEAANYGYTF. This chain uses TRBV7-9 with TRBJ1-2, with no clear D. CDR1 and CDR2 (germline): SEHNR, FQNEAQ (reference sequence). The CDR3 is 15 amino acids. V lost 5 bases to trimming and J lost 2 bases, with 15 bases between them.

The rearrangement uses TRBV7-9 and TRBJ2-3, with 10 nucleotides matching TRBD1. Unmatched junction bases numbered 6, after V lost 4 bases and J lost 5 bases. The CDR3 is 15 residues long. The germline gives CDR1 SEHNR, CDR2 FQNEAQ (reference sequence). CDR3 nucleotides: TGTGCCAGCAGCTACCCCGGACAGGGGGTAGATACGCAGTATTTT. It yields the protein CASSYPGQGVDTQYF.

There are a few counts of this clonotype. The CDR3 is CASSPVETNTIYF. In nucleotides, the CDR3 is TGTGCCAGCAGCCCAGTCGAAACTAACACCATATATTTT. This chain joins TRBV7-2 and TRBJ1-3; D remains unclear. The germline V and J ends were trimmed by 5 bases and 7 bases, with 12 bases remaining between them. In germline, CDR1 is SGHTA, CDR2 FQGNSA. The CDR3 extends over 13 amino acids.

This clonotype was seen a handful of times. The chain employs TRBV18 and TRBJ2-2; D could derive from TRBD1 or TRBD2 (6 bases each). V lost 8 bases and J lost 5, with 24 bases in between. The CDR3 consists of 17 residues. CDR1 is KGHSH and CDR2 is LQKENI in the germline V gene. The CDR3 DNA reads as TGTGCCAGCCCCAGGGAGCACGGGGGCCGGAGAACCGGGGAGCTGTTTTTT. Its protein is CASPREHGGRRTGELFF.